Below, one T cell receptor (beta chain) is given with its context. This sample also contains other DNA sequences that code for the same CDR3. This entry comes from a study of shared clonotypes between healthy human individuals. Study in general: The plates for each donor numbered three CD4 naive, three CD4 memory, two CD8 naive and one CD8 memory.

Libraries were prepared by immunoSEQ multiplex PCR; TCRdb keeps only in-frame clonotypes and omits some of them. The sample contains around 2,000,000 clones, less than 95% of which appear only once. CD45RO-negative, CCR7-selected cells formed the naive CD8 fraction, which excluded terminally differentiated effector memory CD45RA+ cells. Germline assignment: CDR1 SEHNR and CDR2 FQNEAQ (reference sequence). V lost 1 base and J lost 3; bases outside the gene matches: 2. The CDR3 is 14 residues long. V and J are TRBV7-9 and TRBJ1-2; 7 nucleotides align to TRBD1. Source material: naive CD8+ T cells sorted from blood. This receptor was taken from a man younger than 35 in good health. The CDR3 nucleotides read TGTGCCAGCAGCTTAGTAGGGGGCCACTATGGCTACACCTTC. Translating it yields CASSLVGGHYGYTF.